This TCR beta chain came from a study of T cells after yellow fever vaccination (dated by TCRdb to 2018 to 2020). A note on the overall study: The SMART-Seq v4 Ultra Low Input RNA kit was used to prepare libraries from fractions with low cell numbers. To follow T-cell clones before and after primary and booster YFV17D yellow fever vaccination, bulk TCR alpha and beta repertoires were sequenced over time. Two healthy male donors, one aged 18 to 30 and one aged 30 to 40 years, made up the cohort. Blood was drawn at multiple timepoints before and after primary and secondary immunization, with bulk PBMC replicates and cell subsets isolated.

Per the publication, the treatment or condition label means: live attenuated yellow fever vaccine strain. Two biological replicates of bulk PBMCs were collected at each blood-draw timepoint. PBMCs were isolated from peripheral blood using a standard Ficoll-Paque protocol. RNA was extracted with TriZol from bulk PBMCs, CD4 and CD8 fractions, and dextramer-positive and dextramer-negative fractions. On this clonotype: Its recognized antigen is unknown. Base qualities were left out, and no much larger clone turns up one base away.

The sequencing machine was an Illumina NovaSeq 6000. Synthesis of TCR cDNA relied on 5'RACE template switching, a step that introduced a universal primer site along with unique molecular identifiers. Priming of cDNA synthesis was performed from both the TCR alpha and TCR beta constant segments. Library amplification used two PCR steps, and the second PCR step added sample barcodes and sequencing adapters. Sequencing of the libraries was done on either Illumina HiSeq 2500 (2x100 bp) or NovaSeq (2x150 bp). On the study's bioinformatics: MIGEC was used to demultiplex reads and collapse the reads into UMI consensus sequences, and MiXCR was used for V(D)J alignment. Vaccine-responding clonotypes were identified with edgeR using replicate PBMC samples, with FDR below 0.01 and a log2 fold change above 5 up to day 15 being required. Bulk clonotypes were assigned CD4 or CD8 identity according to which sequenced CD4 or CD8 repertoire held them at higher abundance. The public reads were reprocessed in TCRdb via fastp at Q25 and MiXCR, keeping in-frame beta chains. Identical CDR3 proteins give one entry, which carries the most common genes and DNA. It is TCRdb's table, rather than the study itself, that gives the V and J calls and clone size. Across this sample there are a few hundred thousand distinct CDR3 sequences, with approximately 4% seen only once. The biggest ten clones account for 20% to 25% of the sample.

The junction shows trimming of 2 bases on V and 6 bases on J, plus 14 bases between the germline ends. The CDR3 contains 15 residues, cysteine and phenylalanine counted. Solely the CDR3 DNA is kept, with 45 bases framed from the first base. CDR1 and CDR2 (SGHNT, YYREEE) derive from the germline V gene (reference sequence). The full study reports these points: Most clones expanded after primary vaccination were re-detected after the booster (almost 98% of CD4 and approximately 85% of CD8), suggesting broad memory maintenance. A small fraction of clonotypes appeared in both the CD4 and CD8 compartments, likely as a result of convergent recombination. Because abundant contaminating clonotypes from the bulk population could be contained in FACS-sorted repertoires, computational filtering was required. Because only a couple of donors were included in the study, the extent to which the findings can be generalized is limited. Compared with the primary T-cell response, the secondary T-cell response was faster but weaker, reaching its peak on day 5 rather than on day 15.

This clonotype was obtained from a man aged 18 to 30 who received the YFV17D yellow fever vaccine. The chain is encoded by TRBV5-4 joined to TRBJ2-2, and TRBD1 may be the D gene, going by 6 matching bases. Material: PBMCs, obtained 5 days after the yellow fever booster vaccination. CDR3 loop: CASSFQGGIAGELFF. The nucleotide sequence reads TGTGCCAGCAGCTTTCAAGGGGGTATCGCCGGGGAGCTGTTTTTT.